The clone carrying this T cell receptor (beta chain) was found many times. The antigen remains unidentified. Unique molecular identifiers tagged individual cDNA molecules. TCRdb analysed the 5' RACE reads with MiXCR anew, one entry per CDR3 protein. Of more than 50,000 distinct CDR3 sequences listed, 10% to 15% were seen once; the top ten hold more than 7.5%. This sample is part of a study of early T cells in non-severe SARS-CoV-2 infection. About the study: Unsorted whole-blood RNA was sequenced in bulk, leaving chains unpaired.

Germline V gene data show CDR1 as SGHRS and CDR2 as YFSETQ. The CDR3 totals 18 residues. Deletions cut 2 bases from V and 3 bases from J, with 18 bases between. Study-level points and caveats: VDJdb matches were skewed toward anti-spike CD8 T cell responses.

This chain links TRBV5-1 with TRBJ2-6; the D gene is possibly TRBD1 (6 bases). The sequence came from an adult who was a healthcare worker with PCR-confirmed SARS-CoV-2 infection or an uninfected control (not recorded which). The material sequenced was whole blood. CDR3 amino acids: CASSFMAGAPRGANVLTF. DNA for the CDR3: TGCGCCAGCAGCTTTATGGCAGGGGCTCCTCGTGGGGCCAACGTCCTGACTTTC.